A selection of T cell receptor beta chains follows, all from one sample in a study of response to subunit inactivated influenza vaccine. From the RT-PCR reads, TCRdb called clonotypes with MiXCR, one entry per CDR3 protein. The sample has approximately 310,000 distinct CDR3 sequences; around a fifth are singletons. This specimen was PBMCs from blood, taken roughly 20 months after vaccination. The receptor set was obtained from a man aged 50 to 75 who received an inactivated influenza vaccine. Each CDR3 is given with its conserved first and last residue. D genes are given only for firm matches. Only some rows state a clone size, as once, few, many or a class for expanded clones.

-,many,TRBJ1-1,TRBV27,CASSKRLAGNTEAFF,TGTGCCAGCAGTAAGCGTCTTGCGGGGAACACTGAAGCTTTCTTT
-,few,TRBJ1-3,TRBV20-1,CSARVRGSGNTIYF,TGCAGTGCTAGGGTCAGGGGCTCTGGAAACACCATATATTTT
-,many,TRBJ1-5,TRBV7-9,CASSLAVDQPQHF,TGTGCCAGCAGCTTAGCGGTCGATCAGCCCCAGCATTTT
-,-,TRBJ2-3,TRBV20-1,CSARKDTQYF,TGCAGTGCTAGAAAGGATACGCAGTATTTT
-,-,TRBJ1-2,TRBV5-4,CASSLEIGQNYGYTF,TGTGCCAGCAGCTTGGAGATCGGCCAAAACTATGGCTACACCTTC
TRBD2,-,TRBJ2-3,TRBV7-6,CASSRTSGRSDTQYF,TGTGCCAGCAGCAGGACTAGCGGGAGGTCGGATACGCAGTATTTT
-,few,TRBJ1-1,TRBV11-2,CASSLASSMNTEAFF,TGTGCCAGCAGCTTGGCCAGTTCTATGAACACTGAAGCTTTCTTT
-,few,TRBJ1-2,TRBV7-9,CASGPGQISGYTF,TGTGCCAGCGGCCCCGGGCAAATAAGTGGCTACACCTTC
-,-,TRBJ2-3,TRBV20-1,CSARGLRGSGGTDTQYF,TGCAGTGCTAGAGGTCTGCGTGGGAGCGGCGGCACAGATACGCAGTATTTT
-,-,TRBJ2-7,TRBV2,CASSVWPTEQYF,TGTGCCAGCAGTGTATGGCCCACAGAGCAGTACTTC
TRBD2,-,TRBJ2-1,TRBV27,CASSFNPGGLNEQFF,TGTGCCAGCAGTTTTAACCCGGGGGGGCTCAATGAGCAGTTCTTC
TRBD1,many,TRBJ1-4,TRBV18,CASSPITAGQINEKLFF,TGTGCCAGCTCACCAATCACTGCGGGACAGATTAATGAAAAACTGTTTTTT
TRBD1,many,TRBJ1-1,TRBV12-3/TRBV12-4,CASSLGQVLSAFF,TGTGCCAGCAGCTTAGGACAGGTCCTGTCAGCTTTCTTT
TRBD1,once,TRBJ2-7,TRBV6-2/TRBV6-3,CASSYYDYLAGGYEQYF,TGTGCCAGCAGTTACTACGACTATCTAGCAGGGGGATACGAGCAGTACTTC